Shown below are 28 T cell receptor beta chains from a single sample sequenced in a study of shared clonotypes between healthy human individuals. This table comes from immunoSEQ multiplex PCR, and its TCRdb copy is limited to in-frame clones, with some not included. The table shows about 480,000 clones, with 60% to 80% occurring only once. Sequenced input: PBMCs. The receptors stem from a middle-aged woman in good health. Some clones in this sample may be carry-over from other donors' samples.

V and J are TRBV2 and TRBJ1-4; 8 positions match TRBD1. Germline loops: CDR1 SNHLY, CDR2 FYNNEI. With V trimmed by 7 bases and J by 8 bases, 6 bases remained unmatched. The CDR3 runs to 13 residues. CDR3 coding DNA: TGTGCCAGCAACCGACAGGGGAACGAAAAACTGTTTTTT. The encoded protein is CASNRQGNEKLFF.

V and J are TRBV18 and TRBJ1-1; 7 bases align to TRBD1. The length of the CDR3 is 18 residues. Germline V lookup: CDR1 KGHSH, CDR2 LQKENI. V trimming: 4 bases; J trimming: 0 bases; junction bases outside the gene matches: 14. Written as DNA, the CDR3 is TGTGCCAGCTCACTCAACGGCGGGACAGCGGGAATGAACACTGAAGCTTTCTTT. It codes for CASSLNGGTAGMNTEAFF.

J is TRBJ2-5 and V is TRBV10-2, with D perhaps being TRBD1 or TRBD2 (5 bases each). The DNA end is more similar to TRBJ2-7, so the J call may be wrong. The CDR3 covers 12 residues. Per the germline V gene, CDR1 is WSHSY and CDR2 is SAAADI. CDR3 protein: CASSVGVGEQYF. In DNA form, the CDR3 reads TGCGCCAGCAGCGTGGGGGTTGGCGAGCAGTACTTC.

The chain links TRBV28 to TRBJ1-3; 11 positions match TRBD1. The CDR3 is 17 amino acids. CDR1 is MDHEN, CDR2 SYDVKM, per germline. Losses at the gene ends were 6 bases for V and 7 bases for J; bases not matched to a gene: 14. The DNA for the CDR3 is TGTGCCAGCAGGAACCTCCGGGACAGGGGGACTGTCAACACCATATATTTT. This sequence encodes CASRNLRDRGTVNTIYF.

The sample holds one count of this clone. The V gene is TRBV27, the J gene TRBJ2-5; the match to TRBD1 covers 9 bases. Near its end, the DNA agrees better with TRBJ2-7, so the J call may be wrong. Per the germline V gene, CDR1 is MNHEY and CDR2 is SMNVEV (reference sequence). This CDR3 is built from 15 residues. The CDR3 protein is CASSSTGTGSYEQYF. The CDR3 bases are TGTGCCAGCAGTTCCACCGGGACAGGGTCCTACGAGCAGTACTTC.

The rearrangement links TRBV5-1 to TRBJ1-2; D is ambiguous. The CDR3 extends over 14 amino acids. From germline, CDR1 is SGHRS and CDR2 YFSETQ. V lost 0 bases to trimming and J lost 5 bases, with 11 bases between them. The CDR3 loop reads CASSLGAAAYGYTF. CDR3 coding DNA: TGCGCCAGCAGCTTGGGGGCAGCTGCTTATGGCTACACCTTC.

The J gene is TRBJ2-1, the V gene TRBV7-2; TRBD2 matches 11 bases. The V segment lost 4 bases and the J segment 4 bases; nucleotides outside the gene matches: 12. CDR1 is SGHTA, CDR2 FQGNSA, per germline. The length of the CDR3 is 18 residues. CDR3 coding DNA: TGTGCCAGCAGCTCCCCAGCCCTAGCGGGAGGTCGGTACAATGAGCAGTTCTTC. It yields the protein CASSSPALAGGRYNEQFF.

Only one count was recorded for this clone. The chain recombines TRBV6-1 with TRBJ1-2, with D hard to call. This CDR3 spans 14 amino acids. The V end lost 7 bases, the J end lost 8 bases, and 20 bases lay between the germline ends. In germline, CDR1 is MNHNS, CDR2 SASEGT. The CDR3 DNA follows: TGTGCCAGCACTCGTTACCGAGGACCGGGGGGCTACACCTTC. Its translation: CASTRYRGPGGYTF.

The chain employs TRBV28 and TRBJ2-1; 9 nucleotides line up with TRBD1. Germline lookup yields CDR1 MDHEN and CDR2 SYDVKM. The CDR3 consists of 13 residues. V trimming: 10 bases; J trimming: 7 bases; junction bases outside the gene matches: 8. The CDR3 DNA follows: TGTGCCATCCGCCGGGACAGGGAAAATGAGCAGTTCTTC. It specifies CAIRRDRENEQFF.

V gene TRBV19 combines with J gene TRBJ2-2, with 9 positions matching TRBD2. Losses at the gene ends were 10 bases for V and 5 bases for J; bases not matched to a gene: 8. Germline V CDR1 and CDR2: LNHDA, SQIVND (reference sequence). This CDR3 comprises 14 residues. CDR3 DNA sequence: TGTGCCACTGCCTTAGCGGGAGAGACCGGGGAGCTGTTTTTT. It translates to CATALAGETGELFF. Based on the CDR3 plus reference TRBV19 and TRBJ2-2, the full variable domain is DGGITQSPKYLFRKEGQNVTLSCEQNLNHDAMYWYRQDPGQGLRLIYYSQIVNDFQKGDIAEGYSVSREKKESFPLTVTSAQKNPTAFYLCATALAGETGELFFGEGSRLTVL.

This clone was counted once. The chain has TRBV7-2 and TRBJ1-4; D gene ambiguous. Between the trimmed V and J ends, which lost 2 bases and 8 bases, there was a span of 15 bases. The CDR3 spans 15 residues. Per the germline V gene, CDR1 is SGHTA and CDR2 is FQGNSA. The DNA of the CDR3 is TGTGCCAGCAGCTTATCCACCTCTATGGGCGAAAAACTGTTTTTT. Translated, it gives CASSLSTSMGEKLFF.

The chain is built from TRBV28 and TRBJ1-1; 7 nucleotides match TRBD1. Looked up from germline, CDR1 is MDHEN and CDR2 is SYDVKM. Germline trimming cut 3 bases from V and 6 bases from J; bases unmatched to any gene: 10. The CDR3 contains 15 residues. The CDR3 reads CASSFGDRVSAEAFF. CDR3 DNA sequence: TGTGCCAGCAGTTTCGGTGACAGGGTGTCCGCTGAAGCTTTCTTT.

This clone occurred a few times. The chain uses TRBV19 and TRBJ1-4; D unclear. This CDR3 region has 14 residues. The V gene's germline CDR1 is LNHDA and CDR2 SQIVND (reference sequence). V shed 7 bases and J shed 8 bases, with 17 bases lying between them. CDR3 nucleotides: TGTGCCAGTACCTCCCGCGGGAGGGAAGAAAAACTGTTTTTT. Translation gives CASTSRGREEKLFF.

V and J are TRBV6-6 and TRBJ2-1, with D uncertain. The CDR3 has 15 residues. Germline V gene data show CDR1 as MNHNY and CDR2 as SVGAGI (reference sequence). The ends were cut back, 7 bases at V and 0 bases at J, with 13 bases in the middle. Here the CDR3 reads CASIADPYSYNEQFF. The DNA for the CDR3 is TGTGCCAGCATTGCCGACCCCTACTCCTACAATGAGCAGTTCTTC.

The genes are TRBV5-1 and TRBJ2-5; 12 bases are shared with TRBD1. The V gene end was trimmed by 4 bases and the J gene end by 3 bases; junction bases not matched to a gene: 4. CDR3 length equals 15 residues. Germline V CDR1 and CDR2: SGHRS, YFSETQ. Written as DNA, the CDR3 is TGCGCCAGCAGCAGGGACAGGGGGCCGGAAGAGACCCAGTACTTC. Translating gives CASSRDRGPEETQYF.

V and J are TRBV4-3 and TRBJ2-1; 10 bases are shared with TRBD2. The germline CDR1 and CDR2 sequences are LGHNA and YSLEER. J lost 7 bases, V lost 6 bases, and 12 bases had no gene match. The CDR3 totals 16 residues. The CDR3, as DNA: TGCGCCAGCAGTCCCGCCCAATTTAGCGGGAGGAATGAGCAGTTCTTC. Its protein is CASSPAQFSGRNEQFF.

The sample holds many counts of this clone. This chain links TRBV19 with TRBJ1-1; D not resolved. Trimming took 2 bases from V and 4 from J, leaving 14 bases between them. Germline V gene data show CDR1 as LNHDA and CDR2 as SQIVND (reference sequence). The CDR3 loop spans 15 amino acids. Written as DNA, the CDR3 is TGTGCCAGTAGTATAATAGGGTCGGGGAGCACTGAAGCTTTCTTT. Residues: CASSIIGSGSTEAFF.

In DNA, the CDR3 is TGTGCCAGCAGCTTCTTTCAGGTCCAGGTGAGAGATACGCAGTATTTT. It encodes CASSFFQVQVRDTQYF. The chain combines TRBV7-9 with TRBJ2-3; D is unclear. CDR1 and CDR2 from the germline V gene are SEHNR and FQNEAQ (reference sequence). The CDR3 sequence is 16 residues long. With 3 bases removed from V and 5 bases from J, the gap between germline ends came to 18 bases.

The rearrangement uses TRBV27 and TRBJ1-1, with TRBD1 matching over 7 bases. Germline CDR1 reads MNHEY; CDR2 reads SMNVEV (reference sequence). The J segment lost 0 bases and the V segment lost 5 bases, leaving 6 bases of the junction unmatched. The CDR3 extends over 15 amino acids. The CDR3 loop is CASSNPGGMNTEAFF. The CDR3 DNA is TGTGCCAGCAGTAACCCAGGGGGGATGAACACTGAAGCTTTCTTT.

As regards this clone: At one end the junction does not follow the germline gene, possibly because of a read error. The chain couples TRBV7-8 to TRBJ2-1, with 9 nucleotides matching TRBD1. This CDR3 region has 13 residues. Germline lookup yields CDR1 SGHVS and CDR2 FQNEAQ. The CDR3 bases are TGTGCCAGCAGCTTAGCTAGGGACAGGGCAGTGGTCTTC. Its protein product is CASSLARDRAVVF.

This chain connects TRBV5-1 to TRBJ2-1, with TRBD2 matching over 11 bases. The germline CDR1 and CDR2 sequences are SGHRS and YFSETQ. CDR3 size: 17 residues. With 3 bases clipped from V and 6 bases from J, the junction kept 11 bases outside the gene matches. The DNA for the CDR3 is TGCGCCAGCAGCTGGGCGGGACTAGCGGCCCTCGGCAATGAGCAGTTCTTC. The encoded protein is CASSWAGLAALGNEQFF.

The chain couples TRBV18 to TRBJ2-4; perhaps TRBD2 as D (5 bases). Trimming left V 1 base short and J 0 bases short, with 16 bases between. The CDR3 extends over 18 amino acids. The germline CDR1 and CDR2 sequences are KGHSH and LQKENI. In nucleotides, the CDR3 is TGTGCCAGCTCACCACAAGAGTACGCCGGACTAGCCAAAAACATTCAGTACTTC. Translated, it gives CASSPQEYAGLAKNIQYF.

The CDR3 region is CASSPPSGGPRTEAFF. In DNA, the CDR3 is TGTGCCAGCTCACCACCGTCTGGGGGGCCGAGGACTGAAGCTTTCTTT. The chain employs TRBV18 and TRBJ1-1; D might be TRBD1 (6 bases). The CDR3 is 16 amino acids. Per germline, CDR1 KGHSH and CDR2 LQKENI. Trimming shortened V by 0 bases and J by 5 bases, and 16 bases separated the two germline ends.

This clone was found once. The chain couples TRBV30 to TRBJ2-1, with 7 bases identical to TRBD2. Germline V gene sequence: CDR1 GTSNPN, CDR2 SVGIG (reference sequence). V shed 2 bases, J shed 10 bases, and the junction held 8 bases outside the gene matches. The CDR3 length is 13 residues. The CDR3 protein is CAWSQIGTNEQFF. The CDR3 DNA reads TGTGCCTGGAGTCAAATCGGGACTAACGAGCAGTTCTTC.

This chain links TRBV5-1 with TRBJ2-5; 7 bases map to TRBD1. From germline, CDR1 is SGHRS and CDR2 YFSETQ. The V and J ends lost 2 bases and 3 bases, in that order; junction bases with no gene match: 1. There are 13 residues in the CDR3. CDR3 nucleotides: TGCGCCAGCAGCTTCGGGACAGAAGAGACCCAGTACTTC. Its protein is CASSFGTEETQYF.

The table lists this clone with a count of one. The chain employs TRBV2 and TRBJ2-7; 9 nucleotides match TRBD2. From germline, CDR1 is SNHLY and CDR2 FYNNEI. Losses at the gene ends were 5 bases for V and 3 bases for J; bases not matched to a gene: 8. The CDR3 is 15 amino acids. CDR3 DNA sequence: TGTGCCAGCAGTCCCACTAGCGGGCCGATCTACGAGCAGTACTTC. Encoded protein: CASSPTSGPIYEQYF.

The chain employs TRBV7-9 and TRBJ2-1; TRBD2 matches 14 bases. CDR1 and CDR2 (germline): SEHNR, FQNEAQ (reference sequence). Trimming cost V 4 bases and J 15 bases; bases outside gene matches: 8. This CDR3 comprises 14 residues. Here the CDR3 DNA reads TGTGCCAGCAGCTCTGGGGGGACTAGCGGGAGCCGGTTCTTC. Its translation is CASSSGGTSGSRFF.

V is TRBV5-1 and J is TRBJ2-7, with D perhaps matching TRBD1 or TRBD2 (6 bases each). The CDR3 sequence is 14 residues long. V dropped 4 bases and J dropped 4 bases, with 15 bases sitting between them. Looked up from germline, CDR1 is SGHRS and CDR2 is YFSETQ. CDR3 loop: CASSRGEHPYEQYF. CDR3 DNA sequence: TGCGCCAGCAGCAGGGGGGAGCACCCATACGAGCAGTACTTC.